This T cell receptor beta chain was obtained from a study of CD8 T cells in Susac syndrome. Random hexamers were used to reverse transcribe the RNA input (roughly 0.5 to 1 ug). Via MiXCR, TCRdb re-called the immunoSEQ multiplex PCR reads, giving one row per CDR3 protein. The table includes 330,000 or so distinct CDR3 sequences, roughly 90% detected once. V was pared by 2 bases and J by 1 base, with 10 bases of the junction left unmatched. The CDR3 totals 17 residues. The receptor comes from a human donor with multiple sclerosis. Source material: CD8+ T cells from PBMCs. The chain links TRBV23-1 to TRBJ2-5; TRBD1 matches 7 bases. TRBV23-1 is marked as an open reading frame, function uncertain. CDR3 residues: CASSQEAYRGPQETQYF. The CDR3 region has the DNA TGCGCCAGCAGTCAAGAGGCCTACAGGGGTCCCCAAGAGACCCAGTACTTC.